This entry lists 7 T cell receptor beta chains sequenced from one sample in a study of vaccination and CD4 T cells after COVID-19. Sample treatment: approximately 9-day PBMC culture with coronavirus spike peptide pools or control peptides (ViraFEST assay). For these TCRs, the target antigens are not known. Cultured CD4+ T-cell DNA underwent Oncomine TCR Beta short-read sequencing. One entry per CDR3 protein results from TCRdb running MiXCR on the PCR reads. The sample lists fewer than 20,000 distinct CDR3 sequences, around 72% occurring once. Sequencing was carried out using CD4+ T cells from blood, cultured in vitro. These receptors were obtained from a human donor who had recovered from COVID-19.

This sequence joins TRBV7-8 and TRBJ2-3; 11 positions match TRBD2. V trimming: 3 bases; J trimming: 4 bases; junction bases outside the gene matches: 0. This CDR3 has 14 residues. CDR1 SGHVS and CDR2 FQNEAQ come from the germline V gene. In DNA, the CDR3 is TGTGCCAGCAGCTTTAGCGGGAGGGCAGATACGCAGTATTTT. Its protein product is CASSFSGRADTQYF.

The rearrangement joins TRBV7-2 to TRBJ2-7; 9 bases are shared with TRBD1. The CDR3 spans 15 residues. Looked up from germline, CDR1 is SGHTA and CDR2 is FQGNSA. V lost 3 bases, J lost 6 bases, and 9 bases stayed unmatched. The CDR3 sequence is CASSLGGQGMGEQYF. The CDR3 region has the DNA TGTGCCAGCAGCTTGGGGGGACAGGGCATGGGCGAGCAGTACTTC.

The chain combines TRBV7-2 with TRBJ2-2; tentative D call: TRBD1 (6 bases). V lost 1 base and J 9 bases, leaving 15 bases between the germline ends. Germline CDR1 SGHTA, CDR2 FQGNSA. CDR3 size: 15 residues. For the CDR3, the DNA is TGTGCCAGCAGCTTAGTGAGCCCCAGGGGCCGGGAGCTGTTTTTT. As protein: CASSLVSPRGRELFF. The full variable domain, completed using reference TRBV7-2 and TRBJ2-2, is GAGVSQSPSNKVTEKGKDVELRCDPISGHTALYWYRQSLGQGLEFLIYFQGNSAPDKSGLPSDRFSAERTGGSVSTLTIQRTQQEDSAVYLCASSLVSPRGRELFFGEGSRLTVL.

The chain joins TRBV20-1 to TRBJ1-2; possibly TRBD1 for D (5 bases). This CDR3 comprises 12 residues. Germline CDR1 is DFQATT and CDR2 is SNEGSKA (reference sequence). The V and J ends lost 3 bases and 5 bases respectively, with 10 bases between them. In DNA, the CDR3 is TGCAGTGCTAGTGGTGGGACTTATGGCTACACCTTC. Its protein is CSASGGTYGYTF.

The J gene is TRBJ2-7, the V gene TRBV30; TRBD2 might be the D (5 bases). From germline, CDR1 is GTSNPN and CDR2 SVGIG (reference sequence). The CDR3 runs 14 residues. V dropped 2 bases and J dropped 2 bases, with 13 bases sitting between them. DNA of the CDR3: TGTGCCTGGAGTTCCGGCGGGTTCACCTACGAGCAGTACTTC. Translating gives CAWSSGGFTYEQYF. The full variable domain, rest sourced from reference TRBV30 and TRBJ2-7, is SQTIHQWPATLVQPVGSPLSLECTVEGTSNPNLYWYRQAAGRGLQLLFYSVGIGQISSEVPQNLSASRPQDRQFILSSKKLLLSDSGFYLCAWSSGGFTYEQYFGPGTRLTVT.

This chain connects TRBV2 to TRBJ2-5; 11 bases are shared with TRBD1. Trimming at V came to 6 bases and at J to 7 bases, leaving 4 bases not matched to a gene. Germline CDR1 is SNHLY and CDR2 is FYNNEI. This CDR3 is 13 amino acids long. The CDR3 coding sequence is TGTGCCAGCAGCCCCGGGACAGGGGGGACCCAGTACTTC. Protein sequence: CASSPGTGGTQYF.

J is TRBJ1-2 and V is TRBV19; a possible D gene is TRBD1 (5 bases). Germline V gene data show CDR1 as LNHDA and CDR2 as SQIVND (reference sequence). This CDR3 region has 15 residues. V shed 4 bases and J shed 3 bases, with 15 bases lying between them. CDR3 loop: CASSTRQTGDYGYTF. Written as DNA, the CDR3 is TGTGCCAGTAGTACCCGTCAGACGGGGGACTATGGCTACACCTTC.